This T cell receptor (beta chain) comes out of a study of T cell responses to AZD1222 COVID-19 vaccine. Clones were read by immunoSEQ multiplex PCR, and TCRdb kept only the in-frame ones, dropping some. The repertoire holds some 110,000 clones, with around 89% as singletons. Study-wide results and limits: Baseline testing showed seropositivity in only six or seven AZD1222 recipients. Females outnumbered males among donors, who were mostly white British; clonal diversity was possibly underestimated.

A note on this clone: Its specificity is unknown.

V lost 3 bases to trimming and J lost 6 bases, with 11 bases between them. Germline V gives CDR1 MDHEN, CDR2 SYDVKM. The CDR3 runs to 14 residues. Sample: peripheral blood, taken 28 days after the second AZD1222 dose. The TCR sequence derives from an adult who received the AZD1222 COVID-19 vaccine. This chain links TRBV28 with TRBJ2-2, with D maybe TRBD1 (6 bases). CDR3 sequence (DNA): TGTGCCAGCAGTTTGGGCAGGGGTCCCGGGGAGCTGTTTTTT. This encodes CASSLGRGPGELFF. Full variable domain (remainder filled in from reference TRBV28 and TRBJ2-2): DVKVTQSSRYLVKRTGEKVFLECVQDMDHENMFWYRQDPGLGLRLIYFSYDVKMKEKGDIPEGYSVSREKKERFSLILESASTNQTSMYLCASSLGRGPGELFFGEGSRLTVL.